Listed below are T cell receptor beta chains from one sample, sequenced in a study of cytomegalovirus exposure and HLA in healthy donors. Clones were sequenced by immunoSEQ multiplex PCR, and TCRdb holds only the in-frame ones, with some missing. The table records 140,000 to 150,000 clones, nearly 80% of them present only once. The sequenced material came from PBMCs. The receptors were sampled from a man in his forties in good health and CMV-seropositive. CDR3s leave out the opening cysteine and the closing phenylalanine or tryptophan. D genes are given only for firm matches. The listing skips clone size in some rows; elsewhere it reads once, few, many or a size class.

cdr3_aa clone_size j_call d_call v_call
ASSLAGTSLHEQY . TRBJ2-7 TRBD2 TRBV28
ASSFSGSETDTQY . TRBJ2-3 TRBD2 TRBV5-5
ASSSTGVNTEAF few TRBJ1-1 TRBD1 TRBV5-1
SVEGLAGGDYEQY . . TRBD2 TRBV29-1
ASRRGGAGEGETQY . TRBJ2-5 TRBD2 TRBV4-2
AISDGQGREKLF . TRBJ1-4 TRBD1 TRBV10-3
ASSISGRGEETQY . TRBJ2-5 TRBD2 TRBV19
ASSGGRGSEQY . TRBJ2-7 . TRBV6-6
ASSFPDRAYEQY . TRBJ2-7 TRBD1 TRBV11-2
ASSRVASNEQF . TRBJ2-1 . TRBV5-1
ASSKKRASNYGYT . TRBJ1-2 . TRBV21-1
ASKGDQGTDTQY . TRBJ2-3 . TRBV19
ASSFSGRNYGYT few TRBJ1-2 . TRBV7-2
ASNPIGQGTQMNTEAF . TRBJ1-1 . TRBV4-1
ASSAHRERNEQF . TRBJ2-1 . TRBV19
SAWGTSATYEQY . TRBJ2-7 TRBD2 TRBV29-1
SSSPRDKLYEQY . TRBJ2-7 . TRBV7-9
ASSRGRESGNEQF . TRBJ2-1 . TRBV4-3
ASSVGTSRSAAGETQY . TRBJ2-5 . TRBV9
ASSLAGGGETQY . TRBJ2-5 . TRBV7-2
SVGDSNQY . TRBJ2-5 . TRBV29-1
ASTPLYYGYT . TRBJ1-2 . TRBV28
ASSARRESYGYT few TRBJ1-2 . TRBV7-8
ATTSTGELF few TRBJ2-2 . TRBV7-9
ASTGLAGEAVNEQF . TRBJ2-1 TRBD2 TRBV5-1
SSRLTGEEAF . TRBJ1-1 . TRBV7-9
ASSLTGTNQPQH . TRBJ1-5 . TRBV7-9
ASSLVSSITDTQY . TRBJ2-3 . TRBV7-2
ASSYGGGTGELF . TRBJ2-2 TRBD2 TRBV6-6
ASSAHRDMTFYEQY once TRBJ2-7 . TRBV7-8
ASSLGSSNEQY few TRBJ2-7 . TRBV5-1
ASRGRGQATYEQY . TRBJ2-7 TRBD1 TRBV27
ASSLGTATDTQY . TRBJ2-3 TRBD1 TRBV5-1
ASSFGSSGANVLT . TRBJ2-6 . TRBV7-2
ASTRGTEQY . TRBJ2-7 . TRBV28
ASSRGGAYGYT few TRBJ1-2 TRBD1 TRBV28
ASSLAQEGSEKLF . TRBJ1-4 . TRBV7-9
ASSLMGGGEIYGYT few TRBJ1-2 . TRBV7-9
ASSRDRGPNQPQH . TRBJ1-5 TRBD1 TRBV19
ASSLAGETEAF . TRBJ1-1 . TRBV5-1
ASSFSPSNNEQF . TRBJ2-1 . TRBV11-2
ASSLASANTGELF . TRBJ2-2 . TRBV5-1
ASSPMEGRGEAF . TRBJ1-1 . TRBV18
SAEGLIQGT few TRBJ1-2 . TRBV20-1
ASSRQGAVEQPQH . TRBJ1-5 TRBD1 TRBV6-1
ASRQGAQTEAF . TRBJ1-1 TRBD1 TRBV19